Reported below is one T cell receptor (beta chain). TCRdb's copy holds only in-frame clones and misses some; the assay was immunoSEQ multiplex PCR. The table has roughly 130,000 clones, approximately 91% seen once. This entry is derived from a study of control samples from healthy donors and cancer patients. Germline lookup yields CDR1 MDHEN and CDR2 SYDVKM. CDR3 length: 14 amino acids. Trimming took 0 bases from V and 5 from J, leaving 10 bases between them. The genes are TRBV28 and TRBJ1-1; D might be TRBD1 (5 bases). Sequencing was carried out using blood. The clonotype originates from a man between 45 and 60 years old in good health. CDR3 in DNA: TGTGCCAGCAGTTTATGGCGGGGCCGGACTGAAGCTTTCTTT. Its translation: CASSLWRGRTEAFF.